This TCR beta chain appears in the sequencing data of a study of OX40 agonist ivuxolimab in advanced cancers. This clone appeared a few times. Profiling relied on immunoSEQ multiplex PCR, and the TCRdb table lists in-frame clones only, not all of them. The sample yields approximately 45,000 clones, just under 95% seen once. The length of the CDR3 is 13 residues. Germline V gives CDR1 MGHRA, CDR2 YSYEKL. The V gene lost 4 bases and the J gene lost 3 bases, with 9 bases spanning the gap. The input for sequencing was CD4+ or CD8+ T cells sorted from blood, taken in a trial of the OX40 agonist ivuxolimab. This receptor was obtained from an adult with an advanced solid tumor such as melanoma, head and neck, liver or kidney cancer. V and J are TRBV4-1 and TRBJ1-1; D gene uncertain. The CDR3 DNA is TGCGCCAGCAGCCCCCAGCGGTACACTGAAGCTTTCTTT. Encoded protein: CASSPQRYTEAFF.